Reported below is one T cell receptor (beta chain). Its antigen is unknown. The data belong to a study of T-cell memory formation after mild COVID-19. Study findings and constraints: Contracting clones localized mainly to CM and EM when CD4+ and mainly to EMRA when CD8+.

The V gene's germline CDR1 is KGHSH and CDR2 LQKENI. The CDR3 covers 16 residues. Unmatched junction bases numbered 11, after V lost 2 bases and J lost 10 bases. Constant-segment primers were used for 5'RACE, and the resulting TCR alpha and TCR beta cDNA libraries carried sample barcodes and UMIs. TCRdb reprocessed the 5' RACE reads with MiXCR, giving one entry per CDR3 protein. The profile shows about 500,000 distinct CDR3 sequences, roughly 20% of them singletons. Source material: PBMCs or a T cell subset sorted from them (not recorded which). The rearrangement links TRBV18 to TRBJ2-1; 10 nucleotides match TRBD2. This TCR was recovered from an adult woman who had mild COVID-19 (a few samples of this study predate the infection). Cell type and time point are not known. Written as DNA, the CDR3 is TGTGCCAGCTCACCAAAGTCGCTAGCGGGAGCGGGGGAGCAGTTCTTC. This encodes CASSPKSLAGAGEQFF.